The source of this TCR beta chain is a study of T cells in Graves' hyperthyroidism and ophthalmopathy. There are 15 residues in the CDR3. Deletions cut 5 bases from V and 8 bases from J, with 21 bases between. This clonotype was counted at least ten times. Amplified TCR beta CDR3 regions came from RNA transcripts. HTBI primers were employed in a first-round RT-PCR of the TCR CDR3. TCRdb called the multiplex PCR reads again in MiXCR, with one record for every CDR3 protein. The table shows hundreds of thousands of distinct CDR3 sequences, with 12% to 15% occurring only once. In making diagnoses, clinical symptoms, serum thyroxine and TRAb, thyroid ultrasound and orbital computed tomography were all used.

This sequence originates from a woman between 18 and 30 years old with Graves' hyperthyroidism. The sample comprised blood. The chain couples TRBV12-3 or TRBV12-4 to TRBJ1-2; D unclear. The CDR3 protein is CASSILGSSRRGYTF. Written as DNA, the CDR3 is TGTGCCAGCAGTATTCTGGGGAGTTCGCGTCGCGGCTACACCTTC.